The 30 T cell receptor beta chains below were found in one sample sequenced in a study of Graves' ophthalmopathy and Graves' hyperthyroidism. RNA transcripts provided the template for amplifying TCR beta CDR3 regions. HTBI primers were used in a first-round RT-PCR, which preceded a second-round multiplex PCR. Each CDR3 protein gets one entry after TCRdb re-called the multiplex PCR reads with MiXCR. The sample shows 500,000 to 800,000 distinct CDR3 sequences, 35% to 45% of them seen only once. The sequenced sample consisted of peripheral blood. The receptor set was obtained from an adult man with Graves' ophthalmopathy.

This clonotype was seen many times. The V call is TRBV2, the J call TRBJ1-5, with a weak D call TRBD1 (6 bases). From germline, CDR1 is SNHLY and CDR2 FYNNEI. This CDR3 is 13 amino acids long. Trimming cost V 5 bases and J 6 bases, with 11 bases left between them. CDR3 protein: CASSRQGPQPQHF. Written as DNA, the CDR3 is TGTGCCAGCAGTCGGCAGGGGCCTCAGCCCCAGCATTTT.

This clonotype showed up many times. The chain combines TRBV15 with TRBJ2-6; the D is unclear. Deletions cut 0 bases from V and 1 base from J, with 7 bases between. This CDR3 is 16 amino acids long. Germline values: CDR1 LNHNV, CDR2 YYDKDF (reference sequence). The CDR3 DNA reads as TGTGCCACCAGCAGAGATCAAAGGTCTGGGGCCAACGTCCTGACTTTC. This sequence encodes CATSRDQRSGANVLTF.

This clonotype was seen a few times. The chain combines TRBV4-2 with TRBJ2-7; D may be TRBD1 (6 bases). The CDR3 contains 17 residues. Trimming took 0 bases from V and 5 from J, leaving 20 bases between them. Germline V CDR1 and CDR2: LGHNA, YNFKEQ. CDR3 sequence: CASSQDYGTPLPDEQYF. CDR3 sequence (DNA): TGTGCCAGCAGCCAAGATTATGGGACACCCTTACCCGACGAGCAGTACTTC.

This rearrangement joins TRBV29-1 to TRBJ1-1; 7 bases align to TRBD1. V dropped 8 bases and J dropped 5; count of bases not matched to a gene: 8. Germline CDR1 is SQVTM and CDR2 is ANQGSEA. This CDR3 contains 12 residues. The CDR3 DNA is TGCAGCTGGGGACAGCTAAGTACTGAAGCTTTCTTT. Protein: CSWGQLSTEAFF.

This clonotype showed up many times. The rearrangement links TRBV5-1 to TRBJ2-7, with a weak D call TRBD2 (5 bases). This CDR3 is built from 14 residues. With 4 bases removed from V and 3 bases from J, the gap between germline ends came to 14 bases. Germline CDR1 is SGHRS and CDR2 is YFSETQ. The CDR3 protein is CASSTERAGYEQYF. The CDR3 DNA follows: TGCGCCAGCAGCACCGAACGCGCGGGCTACGAGCAGTACTTC.

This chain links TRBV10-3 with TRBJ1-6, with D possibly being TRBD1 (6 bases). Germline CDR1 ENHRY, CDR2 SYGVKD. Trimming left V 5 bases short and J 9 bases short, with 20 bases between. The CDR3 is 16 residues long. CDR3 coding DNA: TGTGCCATCAGTTATACTCCCGGGACATGGGCTTCACCCCTCCACTTT. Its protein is CAISYTPGTWASPLHF.

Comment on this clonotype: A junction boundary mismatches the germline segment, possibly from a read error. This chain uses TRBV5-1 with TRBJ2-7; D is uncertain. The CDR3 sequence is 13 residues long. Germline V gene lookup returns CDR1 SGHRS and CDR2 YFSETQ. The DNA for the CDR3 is TGTGCCAGCAGCTCGTCACGGTACTACGAGCAGTACTTC. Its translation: CASSSSRYYEQYF.

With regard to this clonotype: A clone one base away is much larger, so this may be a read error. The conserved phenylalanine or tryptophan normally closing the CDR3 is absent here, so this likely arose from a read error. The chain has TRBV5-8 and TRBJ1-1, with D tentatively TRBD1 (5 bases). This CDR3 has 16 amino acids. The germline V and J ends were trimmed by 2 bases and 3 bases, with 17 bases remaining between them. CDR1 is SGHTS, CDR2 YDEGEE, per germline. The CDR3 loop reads CASSLLGSWGDTEAFS. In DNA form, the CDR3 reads TGTGCCAGCAGCTTACTAGGTAGTTGGGGGGACACTGAAGCTTTCTCT.

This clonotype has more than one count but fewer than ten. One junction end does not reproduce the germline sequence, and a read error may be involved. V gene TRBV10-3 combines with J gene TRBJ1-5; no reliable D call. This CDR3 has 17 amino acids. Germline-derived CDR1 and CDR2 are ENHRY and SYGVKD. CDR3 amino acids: CASSELAGGLNNQPQHF. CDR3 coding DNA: TGTGCCAGCAGTGAATTGGCGGGTGGACTAAACAATCAGCCCCAGCATTTT.

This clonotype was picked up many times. CDR3 loop: CASSYRDRDQPQHF. The CDR3, as DNA: TGTGCCAGCAGCTACCGGGACAGGGATCAGCCCCAGCATTTT. This rearrangement joins TRBV7-8 to TRBJ1-5; 9 bases match TRBD1. J was trimmed by 5 bases and V by 4 bases; bases with no gene match: 3. This CDR3 has 14 amino acids. Germline V gives CDR1 SGHVS, CDR2 FQNEAQ.

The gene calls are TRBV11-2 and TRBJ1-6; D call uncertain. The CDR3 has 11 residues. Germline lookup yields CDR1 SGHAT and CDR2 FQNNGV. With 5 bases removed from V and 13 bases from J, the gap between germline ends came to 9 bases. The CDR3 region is CASSREAPLHF. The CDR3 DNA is TGTGCCAGCAGCAGGGAGGCGCCCCTCCACTTT. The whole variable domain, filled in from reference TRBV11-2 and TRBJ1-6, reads EAGVAQSPRYKIIEKRQSVAFWCNPISGHATLYWYQQILGQGPKLLIQFQNNGVVDDSQLPKDRFSAERLKGVDSTLKIQPAKLEDSAVYLCASSREAPLHFGNGTRLTVT.

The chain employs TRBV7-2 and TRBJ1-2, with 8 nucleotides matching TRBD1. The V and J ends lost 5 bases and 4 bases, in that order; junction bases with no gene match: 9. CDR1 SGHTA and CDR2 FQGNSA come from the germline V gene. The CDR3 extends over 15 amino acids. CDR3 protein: CASSTDDRGSYGYTF. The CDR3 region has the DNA TGTGCCAGCAGCACTGATGACAGGGGAAGCTATGGCTACACCTTC. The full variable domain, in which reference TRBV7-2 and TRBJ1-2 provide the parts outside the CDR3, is GAGVSQSPSNKVTEKGKDVELRCDPISGHTALYWYRQSLGQGLEFLIYFQGNSAPDKSGLPSDRFSAERTGGSVSTLTIQRTQQEDSAVYLCASSTDDRGSYGYTFGSGTRLTVV.

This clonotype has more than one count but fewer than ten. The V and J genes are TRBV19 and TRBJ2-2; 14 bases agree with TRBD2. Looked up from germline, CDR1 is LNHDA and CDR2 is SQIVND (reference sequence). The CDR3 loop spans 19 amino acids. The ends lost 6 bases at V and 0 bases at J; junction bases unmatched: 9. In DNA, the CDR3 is TGTGCCAGTAGATCGGGACTAGCGGGAGAATCCGCGAACACCGGGGAGCTGTTTTTT. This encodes CASRSGLAGESANTGELFF.

CDR3 sequence: CASSVGEDTQYF. DNA for the CDR3: TGTGCCAGCAGCGTCGGGGAAGATACGCAGTATTTT. The chain recombines TRBV11-2 with TRBJ2-3, with D perhaps matching TRBD2 (5 bases). The CDR3 spans 12 residues. V was pared by 5 bases and J by 5 bases, with 8 bases between. In germline, CDR1 is SGHAT, CDR2 FQNNGV.

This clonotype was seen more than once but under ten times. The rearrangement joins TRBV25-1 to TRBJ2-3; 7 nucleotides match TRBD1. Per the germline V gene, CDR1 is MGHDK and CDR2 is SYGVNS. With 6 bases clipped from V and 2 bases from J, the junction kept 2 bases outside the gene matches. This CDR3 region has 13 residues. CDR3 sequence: CASSGTVTDTQYF. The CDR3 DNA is TGTGCCAGCAGCGGGACAGTCACAGATACGCAGTATTTT.

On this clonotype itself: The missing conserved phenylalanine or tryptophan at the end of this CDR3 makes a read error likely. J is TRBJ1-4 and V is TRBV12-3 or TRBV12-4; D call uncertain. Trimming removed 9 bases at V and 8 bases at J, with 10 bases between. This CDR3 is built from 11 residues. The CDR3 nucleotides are TGTGCCAGTAGAATGGACGAAAAACTGTTTTTG. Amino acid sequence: CASRMDEKLFL.

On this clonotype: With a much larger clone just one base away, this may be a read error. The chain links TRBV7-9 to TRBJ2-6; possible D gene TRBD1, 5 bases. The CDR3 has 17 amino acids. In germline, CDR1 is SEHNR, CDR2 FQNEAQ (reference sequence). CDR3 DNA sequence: TGCGCCAGCAGCCAAGGGGCGGTATACCCTGGGGCCAACGTCCTGACTTTC. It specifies CASSQGAVYPGANVLTF.

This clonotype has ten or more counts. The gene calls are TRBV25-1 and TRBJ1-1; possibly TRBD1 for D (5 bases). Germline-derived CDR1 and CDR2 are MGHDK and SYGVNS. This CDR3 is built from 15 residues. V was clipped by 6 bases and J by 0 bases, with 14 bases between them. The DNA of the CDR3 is TGTGCCAGCAGGACATCGGGCAGGGTGAACACTGAAGCTTTCTTT. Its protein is CASRTSGRVNTEAFF.

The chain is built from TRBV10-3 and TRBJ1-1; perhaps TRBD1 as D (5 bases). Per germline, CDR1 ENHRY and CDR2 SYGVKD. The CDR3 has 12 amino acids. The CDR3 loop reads CAARRGGSEAFF. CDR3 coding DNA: TGTGCTGCGAGGCGGGGCGGCTCTGAAGCTTTCTTT.

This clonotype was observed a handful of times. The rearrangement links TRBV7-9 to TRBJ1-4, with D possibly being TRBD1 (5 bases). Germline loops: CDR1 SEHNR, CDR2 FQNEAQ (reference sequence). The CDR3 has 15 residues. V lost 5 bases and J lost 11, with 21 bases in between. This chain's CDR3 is CASSPRWGDPGKLFF. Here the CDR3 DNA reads TGTGCCAGCAGCCCGAGGTGGGGGGATCCGGGCAAACTGTTTTTT.

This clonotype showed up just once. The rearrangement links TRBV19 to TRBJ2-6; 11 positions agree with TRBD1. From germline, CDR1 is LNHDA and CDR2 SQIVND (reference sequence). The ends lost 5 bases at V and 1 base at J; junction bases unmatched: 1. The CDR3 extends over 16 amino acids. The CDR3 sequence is CASSGQGASGANVLTF. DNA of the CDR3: TGTGCCAGTAGTGGACAGGGGGCGTCTGGGGCCAACGTCCTGACTTTC.

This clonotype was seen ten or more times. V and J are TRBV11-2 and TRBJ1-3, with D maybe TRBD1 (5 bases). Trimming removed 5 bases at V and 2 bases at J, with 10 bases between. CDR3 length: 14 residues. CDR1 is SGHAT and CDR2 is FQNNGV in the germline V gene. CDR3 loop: CASSRPGPGNTIYF. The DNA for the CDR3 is TGTGCCAGCAGCCGCCCGGGGCCTGGAAACACCATATATTTT. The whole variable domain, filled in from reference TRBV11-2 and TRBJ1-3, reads EAGVAQSPRYKIIEKRQSVAFWCNPISGHATLYWYQQILGQGPKLLIQFQNNGVVDDSQLPKDRFSAERLKGVDSTLKIQPAKLEDSAVYLCASSRPGPGNTIYFGEGSWLTVV.

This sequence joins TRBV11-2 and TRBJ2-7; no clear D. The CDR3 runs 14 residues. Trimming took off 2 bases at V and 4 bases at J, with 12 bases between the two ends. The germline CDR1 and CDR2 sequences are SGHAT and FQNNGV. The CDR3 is CASSLWASLYEQYF. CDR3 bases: TGTGCCAGCAGCTTATGGGCTAGTTTGTACGAGCAGTACTTC.

In DNA, the CDR3 is TGCAGTGCTAGAGACCCGACGGGGGACATTCAGTACTTC. Protein: CSARDPTGDIQYF. The gene calls are TRBV20-1 and TRBJ2-4, with D possibly matching TRBD2 (6 bases). This CDR3 is 13 amino acids long. Trimming took off 0 bases at V and 8 bases at J, with 11 bases between the two ends. Germline CDR1 reads DFQATT; CDR2 reads SNEGSKA (reference sequence).

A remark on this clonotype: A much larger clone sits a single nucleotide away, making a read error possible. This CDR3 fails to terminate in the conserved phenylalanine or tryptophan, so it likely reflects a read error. The CDR3 sequence: CASSPGTGGLEQYC. CDR3 sequence (DNA): TGTGCCAGCAGCCCCGGGACAGGGGGCCTCGAGCAGTACTGC. V gene TRBV7-3 combines with J gene TRBJ2-7; 12 bases align to TRBD1. V shed 5 bases, J shed 6 bases, and the junction held 5 bases outside the gene matches. This CDR3 spans 14 amino acids. Per germline, CDR1 SGHTA and CDR2 FQGTGA.

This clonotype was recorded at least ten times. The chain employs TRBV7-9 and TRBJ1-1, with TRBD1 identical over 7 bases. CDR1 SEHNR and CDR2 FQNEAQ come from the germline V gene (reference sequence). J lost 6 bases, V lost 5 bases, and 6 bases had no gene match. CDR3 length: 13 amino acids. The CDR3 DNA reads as TGTGCCAGCAGCCAGACAGGGTTAGCTGAAGCTTTCTTT. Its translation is CASSQTGLAEAFF.

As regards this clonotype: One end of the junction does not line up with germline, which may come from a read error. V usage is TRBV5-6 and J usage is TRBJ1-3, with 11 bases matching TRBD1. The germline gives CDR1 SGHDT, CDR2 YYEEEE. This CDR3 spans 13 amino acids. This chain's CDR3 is CASSGTGGGERNF. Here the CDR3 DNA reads TGTGCCAGCAGCGGGACAGGGGGAGGCGAAAGGAATTTT.

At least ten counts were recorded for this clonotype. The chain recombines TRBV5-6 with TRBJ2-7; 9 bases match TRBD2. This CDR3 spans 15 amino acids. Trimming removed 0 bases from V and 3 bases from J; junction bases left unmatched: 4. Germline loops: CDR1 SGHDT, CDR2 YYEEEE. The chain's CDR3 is CASSLAWREGYEQYF. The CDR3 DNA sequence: TGTGCCAGCAGCTTGGCCTGGCGGGAGGGCTACGAGCAGTACTTC.

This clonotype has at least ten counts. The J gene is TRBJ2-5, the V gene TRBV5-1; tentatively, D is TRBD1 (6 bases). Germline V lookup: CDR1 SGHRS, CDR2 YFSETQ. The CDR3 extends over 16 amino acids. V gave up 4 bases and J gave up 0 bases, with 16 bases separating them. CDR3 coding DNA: TGCGCCAGCAGCGTAACAGGGCGAAGGTACCAAGAGACCCAGTACTTC. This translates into CASSVTGRRYQETQYF.

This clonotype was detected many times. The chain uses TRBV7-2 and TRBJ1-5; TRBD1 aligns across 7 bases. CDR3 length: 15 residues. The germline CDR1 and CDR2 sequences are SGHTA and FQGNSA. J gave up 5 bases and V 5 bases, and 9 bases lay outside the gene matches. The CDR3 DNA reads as TGTGCCAGCAGCCAAGATGAGGGGGCGCATCAGCCCCAGCATTTT. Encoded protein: CASSQDEGAHQPQHF.